This TCR beta chain was captured by sequencing in a study of cytomegalovirus exposure and HLA in healthy donors. CDR1 and CDR2 from the germline V gene are KGHSH and LQKENI. This CDR3 comprises 15 residues. V was clipped by 7 bases and J by 5 bases; unmatched bases: 7. PCR was performed using 60 Vbeta and 13 Jbeta primers. Measured with immunoSEQ multiplex PCR; TCRdb has only the in-frame clones, and not every one. The table records roughly 290,000 clones, about four fifths of them present only once. The rearrangement links TRBV18 to TRBJ2-1; 11 nucleotides align to TRBD2. The receptor was derived from a girl aged 2-10 years in good health and CMV-seronegative. The sample consisted of PBMCs. The CDR3 loop reads CASCWLAGGDNEQFF. CDR3 sequence (DNA): TGTGCCAGCTGCTGGCTAGCGGGAGGAGACAATGAGCAGTTCTTC.